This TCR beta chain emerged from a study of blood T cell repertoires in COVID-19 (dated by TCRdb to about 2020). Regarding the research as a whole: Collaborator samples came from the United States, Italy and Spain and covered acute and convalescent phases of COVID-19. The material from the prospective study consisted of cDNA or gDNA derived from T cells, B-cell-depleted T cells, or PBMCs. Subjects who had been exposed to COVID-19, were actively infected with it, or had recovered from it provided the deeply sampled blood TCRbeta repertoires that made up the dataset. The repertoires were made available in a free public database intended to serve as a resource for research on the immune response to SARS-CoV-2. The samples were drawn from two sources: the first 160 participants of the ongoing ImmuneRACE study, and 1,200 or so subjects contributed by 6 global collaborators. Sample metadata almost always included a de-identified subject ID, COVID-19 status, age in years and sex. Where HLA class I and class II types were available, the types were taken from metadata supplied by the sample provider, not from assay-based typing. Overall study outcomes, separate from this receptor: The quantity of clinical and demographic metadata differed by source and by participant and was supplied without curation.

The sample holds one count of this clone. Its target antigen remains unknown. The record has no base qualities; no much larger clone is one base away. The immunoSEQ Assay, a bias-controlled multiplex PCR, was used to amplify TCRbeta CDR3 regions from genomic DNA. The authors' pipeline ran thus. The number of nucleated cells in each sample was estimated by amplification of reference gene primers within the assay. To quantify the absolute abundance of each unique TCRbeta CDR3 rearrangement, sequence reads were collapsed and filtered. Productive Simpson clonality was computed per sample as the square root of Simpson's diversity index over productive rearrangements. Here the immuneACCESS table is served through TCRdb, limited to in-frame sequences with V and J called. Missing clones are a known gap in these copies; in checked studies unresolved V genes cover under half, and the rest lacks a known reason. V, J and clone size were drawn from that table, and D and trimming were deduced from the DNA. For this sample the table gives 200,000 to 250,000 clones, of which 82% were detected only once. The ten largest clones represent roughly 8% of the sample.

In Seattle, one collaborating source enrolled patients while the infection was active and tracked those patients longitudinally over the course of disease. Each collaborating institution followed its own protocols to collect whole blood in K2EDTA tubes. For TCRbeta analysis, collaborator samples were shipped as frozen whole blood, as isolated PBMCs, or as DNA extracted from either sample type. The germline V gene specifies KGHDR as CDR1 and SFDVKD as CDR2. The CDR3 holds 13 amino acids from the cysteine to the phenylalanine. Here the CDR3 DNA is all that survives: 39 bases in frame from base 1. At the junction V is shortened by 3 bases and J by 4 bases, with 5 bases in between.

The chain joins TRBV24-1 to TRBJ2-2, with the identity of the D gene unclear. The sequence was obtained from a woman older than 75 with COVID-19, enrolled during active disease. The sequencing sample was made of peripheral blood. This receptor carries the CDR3 CATSDLLTGELFF. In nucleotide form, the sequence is TGTGCCACCAGTGATCTTCTCACCGGGGAGCTGTTTTTT.